One sample yielded the 16 T cell receptor beta chains listed below, sequenced in a study of human T cells and chemical hapten exposure. TCRdb redid the calling of the RACE reads with MiXCR, one entry per CDR3 protein. Of tens of thousands of distinct CDR3 sequences in the sample, around 7% were seen once. Time point of the sample: healthy volunteer bleed at 2 weeks. Total RNA was extracted from unfractionated whole blood. Material for sequencing was whole blood. The receptors here all came from a human donor in good health. Some clones in this sample may be carry-over from other donors' samples.

This clonotype showed up many times. V is TRBV7-6 and J is TRBJ2-3, with TRBD2 matching over 7 bases. The CDR3 consists of 19 residues. From germline, CDR1 is SGHVS and CDR2 FNYEAQ. The V segment lost 7 bases and the J segment 4 bases; nucleotides outside the gene matches: 23. Here the CDR3 reads CASTPLGAGGGAGSDTQYF. The CDR3 DNA sequence: TGTGCCAGCACCCCGCTTGGAGCTGGCGGGGGAGCAGGTTCAGATACGCAGTATTTT.

This clonotype has a count of ten or more. The CDR3 loop is CASSSAYEQYF. For the CDR3, the DNA is TGTGCCAGCAGTTCCGCCTACGAGCAGTACTTC. The rearrangement joins TRBV12-3 or TRBV12-4 to TRBJ2-7; D ambiguous. V was pared by 4 bases and J by 2 bases, with 3 bases between. The CDR3 totals 11 residues.

The chain employs TRBV6-5 and TRBJ1-2; no clear D. This CDR3 contains 18 residues. Trimming removed 0 bases at V and 4 bases at J, with 21 bases between. Germline V gene data show CDR1 as MNHEY and CDR2 as SVGAGI. DNA for the CDR3: TGTGCCAGCAGTTACTCGTTCACGATGCCGACCACTGGCTATGGCTACACCTTC. Its translation is CASSYSFTMPTTGYGYTF.

The V gene is TRBV5-6, the J gene TRBJ1-3; TRBD1 might be the D (6 bases). V gave up 4 bases and J gave up 3 bases, with 26 bases separating them. Germline CDR1 is SGHDT and CDR2 is YYEEEE. The CDR3 has 19 amino acids. CDR3 sequence reads: CASSGVGGLPTVVGNTIYF. CDR3 in DNA: TGTGCCAGCAGCGGAGTGGGGGGGCTACCCACAGTAGTTGGAAACACCATATATTTT. The variable domain in full, completed from reference TRBV5-6 and TRBJ1-3, reads DAGVTQSPTHLIKTRGQQVTLRCSPKSGHDTVSWYQQALGQGPQFIFQYYEEEERQRGNFPDRFSGHQFPNYSSELNVNALLLGDSALYLCASSGVGGLPTVVGNTIYFGEGSWLTVV.

This clonotype was detected many times. The J gene is TRBJ1-4, the V gene TRBV2; maybe TRBD1 (5 bases). The CDR3 has 16 amino acids. The V gene lost 2 bases and the J gene lost 2 bases, with 12 bases spanning the gap. Looked up from germline, CDR1 is SNHLY and CDR2 is FYNNEI. CDR3 sequence (DNA): TGTGCCAGCAGTGAACGGTCAGGGAGGACTAATGAAAAACTGTTTTTT. It is translated as CASSERSGRTNEKLFF.

Ten or more counts support this clonotype. V is TRBV7-2 and J is TRBJ1-1; D perhaps matches TRBD1 (5 bases). This CDR3 comprises 15 residues. CDR1 SGHTA and CDR2 FQGNSA come from the germline V gene. Trimming left V 1 base short and J 5 bases short, with 14 bases between. CDR3 region: CASSLGEKGWTEAFF. CDR3 coding DNA: TGTGCCAGCAGCTTAGGCGAGAAGGGGTGGACTGAAGCTTTCTTT.

This clonotype was counted ten times or more. The V and J genes are TRBV18 and TRBJ1-4; the D is unclear. This CDR3 contains 14 residues. The germline gives CDR1 KGHSH, CDR2 LQKENI. Trimming pared 3 bases from V and 2 bases from J, leaving 7 bases between. The CDR3 loop reads CASSPSLTNEKLFF. Here the CDR3 DNA reads TGTGCCAGCTCACCGTCCTTGACTAATGAAAAACTGTTTTTT.

The rearrangement joins TRBV12-3 or TRBV12-4 to TRBJ2-7; weak D call: TRBD2 (6 bases). Trimming left V 0 bases short and J 0 bases short, with 12 bases between. This CDR3 contains 16 residues. The CDR3 is CASSLAGGGSSYEQYF. CDR3 nucleotides: TGTGCCAGCAGTTTAGCGGGAGGAGGGAGCTCCTACGAGCAGTACTTC.

The CDR3, as DNA: TGCAGTGCTATAGAACACCCTGGGGCCAACGTCCTGACTTTC. This translates into CSAIEHPGANVLTF. V and J are TRBV20-1 and TRBJ2-6; D remains ambiguous. Germline lookup yields CDR1 DFQATT and CDR2 SNEGSKA (reference sequence). This CDR3 contains 14 residues. V lost 4 bases and J 2 bases, leaving 9 bases between the germline ends.

This clonotype was detected ten times or more. V and J are TRBV7-9 and TRBJ2-1; D is undetermined. The V end lost 5 bases, the J end lost 8 bases, and 10 bases lay between the germline ends. The CDR3 length is 12 residues. Germline CDR1 and CDR2: SEHNR and FQNEAQ (reference sequence). The CDR3, as DNA: TGTGCCAGCAGCCCGCCCCAGGATGAGCAGTTCTTC. The encoded protein is CASSPPQDEQFF.

The V and J genes are TRBV27 and TRBJ1-5; D uncertain. Trimming shortened V by 5 bases and J by 4 bases, and 21 bases separated the two germline ends. This CDR3 has 17 amino acids. Germline assignment: CDR1 MNHEY and CDR2 SMNVEV (reference sequence). The CDR3 region is CASSPGPWKMGNQPQHF. The CDR3 region has the DNA TGTGCCAGCAGTCCCGGACCGTGGAAAATGGGTAATCAGCCCCAGCATTTT.

In this sample, this clonotype turned up a few times. At one end, the junction sequence differs from germline, possibly due to a read error. V is TRBV12-3 or TRBV12-4 and J is TRBJ1-1, with a possible D match to TRBD1 (5 bases). This CDR3 comprises 11 residues. This CDR3 reads CASSSQAEAFF. DNA for the CDR3: TGTGCCAGCAGTTCACAGGCTGAAGCCTTCTTT.

The chain employs TRBV28 and TRBJ1-2, with 7 bases matching TRBD1. The CDR3 extends over 13 amino acids. Germline loops: CDR1 MDHEN, CDR2 SYDVKM. J lost 12 bases, V lost 6 bases, and 13 bases had no gene match. CDR3 protein: CASRPTGTVGDTF. The CDR3, as DNA: TGTGCCAGCAGGCCGACAGGGACGGTGGGCGACACCTTC.

The chain combines TRBV20-1 with TRBJ2-5; D perhaps matches TRBD1 (6 bases). This CDR3 region has 13 residues. The V and J ends lost 6 bases and 9 bases respectively, with 20 bases between them. CDR1 is DFQATT, CDR2 SNEGSKA, per germline (reference sequence). CDR3 amino acids: CSAVTERAGAQYF. The DNA for the CDR3 is TGCAGTGCCGTGACGGAGCGTGCAGGGGCCCAGTACTTC.

This clonotype was found a few times. The V gene is TRBV7-2, the J gene TRBJ1-1; D is unclear. Germline CDR1 SGHTA, CDR2 FQGNSA. This CDR3 region has 16 residues. Deletions cut 1 base from V and 2 bases from J, with 14 bases between. The CDR3 protein is CASSLERDSINTEAFF. The CDR3 DNA sequence: TGTGCCAGCAGCTTAGAACGGGATTCGATAAACACTGAAGCTTTCTTT.

This rearrangement joins TRBV3-1 to TRBJ1-1; D is possibly TRBD1 (6 bases). V was clipped by 3 bases and J by 5 bases, with 13 bases between them. Germline V gene sequence: CDR1 LGHDT, CDR2 YNNKEL (reference sequence). This CDR3 spans 14 amino acids. The CDR3 reads CASSQGGRGTEAFF. As DNA, the CDR3 is TGTGCCAGCAGCCAGGGAGGAAGGGGGACTGAAGCTTTCTTT.